This TCR beta chain was observed in a study of cytomegalovirus exposure and HLA in healthy donors. Background on the study: From 170 million or so T cells, an earlier analysis saw roughly 120 million unique TCR beta sequences.

Broader study findings: Previously analyzed data showed that most TCR beta V segments were productive at a frequency of about 90% or about 30%.

Comment on this clone: The antigen remains undetermined.

Trimming shortened V by 1 base and J by 4 bases, and 11 bases separated the two germline ends. CDR3 size: 14 residues. Germline-derived CDR1 and CDR2 are SGDLS and YYNGEE. Both 60 Vbeta primers and 13 Jbeta primers went into the PCR. This table comes from immunoSEQ multiplex PCR, and its TCRdb copy is limited to in-frame clones, with some not included. The data show about 160,000 clones, with about 75% seen just once and around 2.1% held by the top ten. V usage is TRBV9 and J usage is TRBJ1-1, with D possibly matching TRBD1 (6 bases). The material sequenced was PBMCs. The sequence was obtained from a female donor in good health and CMV-seronegative. CDR3 region: CASSVQGSGTEAFF. The CDR3 region has the DNA TGTGCCAGCAGCGTACAGGGGAGCGGCACTGAAGCTTTCTTT.